This T cell receptor (beta chain) was found in a study of read filtering for tumor transcriptome and immune sequencing. For the study at large: Revised staging placed roughly 8 patients in R-ISS I, roughly 17 in II, more than 5 in III. After DNase treatment, RNA was made into whole-transcriptome libraries.

Overall study results and limits: IR-seq captured clonotypes deeper and more reliably than RNA-seq.

Germline V CDR1 and CDR2: SEHNR, FQNEAQ (reference sequence). Trimming took 7 bases from V and 8 from J, leaving 14 bases between them. The CDR3 loop spans 12 amino acids. From 300 to 450 ng of RNA, a library with molecular barcoded alpha/delta and beta/gamma adaptors was made. TCRdb re-analysed the reads in MiXCR, keeping a single row per CDR3 protein. The table lists just over 14,000 distinct CDR3 sequences, roughly 22% of them singletons. This clonotype has ten or more counts. What it binds is not known. The sequencing sample was made of a population of CD138-negative cells sorted from bone marrow. The V call is TRBV7-9, the J call TRBJ1-1; D unresolved. This clonotype originated in a donor aged 40 or over with multiple myeloma. CDR3 DNA sequence: TGTGCCAGCACCCAAGTCGGGCGAGAAGCTTTCTTT. It yields the protein CASTQVGREAFF.